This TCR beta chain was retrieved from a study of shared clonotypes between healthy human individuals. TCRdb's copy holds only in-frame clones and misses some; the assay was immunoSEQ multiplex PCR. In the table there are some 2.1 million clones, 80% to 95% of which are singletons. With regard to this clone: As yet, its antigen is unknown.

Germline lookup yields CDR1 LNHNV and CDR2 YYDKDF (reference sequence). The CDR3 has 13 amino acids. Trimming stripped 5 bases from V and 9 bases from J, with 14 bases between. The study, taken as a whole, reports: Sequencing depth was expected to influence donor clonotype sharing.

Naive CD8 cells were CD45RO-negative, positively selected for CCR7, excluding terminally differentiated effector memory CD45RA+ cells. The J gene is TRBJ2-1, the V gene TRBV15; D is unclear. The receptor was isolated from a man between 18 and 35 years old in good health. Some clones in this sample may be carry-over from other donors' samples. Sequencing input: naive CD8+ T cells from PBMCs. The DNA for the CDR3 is TGTGCCACCAGCCATGTCGAGAGTGGTGAGCAGTTCTTC. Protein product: CATSHVESGEQFF.